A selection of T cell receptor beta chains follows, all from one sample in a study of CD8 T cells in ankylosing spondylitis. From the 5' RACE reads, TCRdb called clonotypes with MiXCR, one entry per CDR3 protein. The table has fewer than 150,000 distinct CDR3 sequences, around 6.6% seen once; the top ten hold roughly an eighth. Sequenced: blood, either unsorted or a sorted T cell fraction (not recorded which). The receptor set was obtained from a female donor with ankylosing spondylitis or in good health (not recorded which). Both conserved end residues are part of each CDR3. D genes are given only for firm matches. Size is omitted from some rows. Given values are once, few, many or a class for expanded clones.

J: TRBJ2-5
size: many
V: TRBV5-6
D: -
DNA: TGTGCCAGCAGCTTGGGAGAGACAGAAGAGACCCAGTACTTC
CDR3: CASSLGETEETQYF

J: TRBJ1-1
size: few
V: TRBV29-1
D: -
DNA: TGCAGCGGGTTCGGAGGGACCACTGAAGCTTTCTTT
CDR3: CSGFGGTTEAFF

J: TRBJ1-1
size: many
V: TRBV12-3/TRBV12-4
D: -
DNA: TGTGCCAGCAGGGTGAAGATGGACACTGAAGCTTTCTTT
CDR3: CASRVKMDTEAFF

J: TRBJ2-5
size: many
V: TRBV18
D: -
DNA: TGTGCCAGCTCAACTTTGATCCAGTCGGGGGCTTTCCAAGAGACCCAGTACTTC
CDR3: CASSTLIQSGAFQETQYF

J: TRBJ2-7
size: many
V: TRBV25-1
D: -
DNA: TGTGCCAGCAGTGAGGGGGGGACAGGAGCCCCCTACGAGCAGTACTTC
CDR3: CASSEGGTGAPYEQYF

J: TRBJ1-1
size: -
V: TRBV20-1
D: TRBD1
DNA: TGCAGTGCACGGACAGGGGGTTGGGACACTGAAGCTTTCTTT
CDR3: CSARTGGWDTEAFF

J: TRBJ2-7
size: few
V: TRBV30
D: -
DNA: TGTGCCTGGAGTGAAACCCATCCCTACGAGCAGTACTTC
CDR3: CAWSETHPYEQYF

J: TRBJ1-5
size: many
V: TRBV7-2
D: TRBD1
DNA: TGTGCCAGCAGCCTCCTACTTGGACAGGGTGGGCAGCCCCAGCATTTT
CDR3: CASSLLLGQGGQPQHF

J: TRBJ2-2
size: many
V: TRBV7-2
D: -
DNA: TGTGCCAGCAGCTTAAAATCCGGGGGCCACGGGGAGCTGTTTTTT
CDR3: CASSLKSGGHGELFF

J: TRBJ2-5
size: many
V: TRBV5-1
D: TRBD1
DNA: TGCGCCAGCCGAACCCGAGGGACAGTACAAGAGACCCAGTACTTC
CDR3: CASRTRGTVQETQYF

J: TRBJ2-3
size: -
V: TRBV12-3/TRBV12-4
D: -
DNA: TGTGCCTTCAGTTTACAGGCGGGGGCCGGGATTAGCACAGATACGCAGTATTTT
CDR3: CAFSLQAGAGISTDTQYF

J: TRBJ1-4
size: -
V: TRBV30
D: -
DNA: TGTGCCTGGAGTGATGACAGCTTTGAAAAACTGTTTTTT
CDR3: CAWSDDSFEKLFF

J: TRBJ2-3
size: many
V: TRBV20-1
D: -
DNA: TGCAGTGCTAGCCACCGGGCCGCAAAAGGCACAGATACGCAGTATTTT
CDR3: CSASHRAAKGTDTQYF

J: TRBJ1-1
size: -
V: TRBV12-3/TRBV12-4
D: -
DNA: TGTGCCAGCAGTTTTTTGGCCAGTGAAGCTTTCTTT
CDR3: CASSFLASEAFF

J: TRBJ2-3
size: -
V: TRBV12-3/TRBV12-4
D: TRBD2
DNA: TGTACCCGCAGTCTAAGCGGGGGGGCCCGTCACGGCACAGATACGCAGTATTTT
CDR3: CTRSLSGGARHGTDTQYF

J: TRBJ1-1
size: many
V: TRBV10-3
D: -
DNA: TGTGCCACAGGTGGGATGAACACTGAAGCTTTCTTT
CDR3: CATGGMNTEAFF

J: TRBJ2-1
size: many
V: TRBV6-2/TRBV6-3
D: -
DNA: TGTGCCAGCAGTTACGAGGGCGGGGCGCCACACGATATCTACAATGAGCAGTTCTTC
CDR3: CASSYEGGAPHDIYNEQFF

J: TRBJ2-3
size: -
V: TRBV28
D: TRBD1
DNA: TGTGCCAGCAGCCTCCGGGACAGGGTTAGGACGGATACGCAGTATTTT
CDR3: CASSLRDRVRTDTQYF

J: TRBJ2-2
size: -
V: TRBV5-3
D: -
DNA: TGTGCCATGAGCCTCGGTCTGGGCACCGGGGAGCTGTTTTTT
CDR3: CAMSLGLGTGELFF

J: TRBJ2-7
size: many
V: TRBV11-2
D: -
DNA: TGTGCCAGCAGCCAAAAAGACAGGCCGAGCTCCTACGAGCAGTACTTC
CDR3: CASSQKDRPSSYEQYF

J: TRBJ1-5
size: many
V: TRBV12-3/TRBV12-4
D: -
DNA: TGTGCCAGCAGTTTAAGTCCGGGATTGGGCAATCAGCCCCAGCATTTT
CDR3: CASSLSPGLGNQPQHF

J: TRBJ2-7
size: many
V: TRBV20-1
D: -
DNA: TGCAGTGCTAGAGATCTGGGGGCATTAGGCGAGCAGTACTTC
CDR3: CSARDLGALGEQYF

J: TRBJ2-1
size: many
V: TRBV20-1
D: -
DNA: TGCAGTCCCCGGATACTGGGGGCGGCTTACAATGAGCAGTTCTTC
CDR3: CSPRILGAAYNEQFF

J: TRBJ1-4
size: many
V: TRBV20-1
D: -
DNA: TGCAGTGCTCGAGACAGGAAGGTTAATGAAAAACTGTTTTTT
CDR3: CSARDRKVNEKLFF

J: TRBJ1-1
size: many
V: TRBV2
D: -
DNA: TGTGCCCGCCAAGACAGACTGACTAACACCCCGAACACTGAAGCTTTCTTT
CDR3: CARQDRLTNTPNTEAFF

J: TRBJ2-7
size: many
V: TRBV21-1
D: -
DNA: TGTGCCAGCAGCACCCAGGGGCGGGCTCGCGACGAGCAGTACTTC
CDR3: CASSTQGRARDEQYF

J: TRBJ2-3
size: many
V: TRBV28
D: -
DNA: TGTGCCAGCACCTCCCCCCCAGGGTCAAGCACAGATACGCAGTATTTT
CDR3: CASTSPPGSSTDTQYF

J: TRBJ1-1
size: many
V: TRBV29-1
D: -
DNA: TGCAGCGTTGACCGAACGGGGAAAGAAGCTTTCTTT
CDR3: CSVDRTGKEAFF

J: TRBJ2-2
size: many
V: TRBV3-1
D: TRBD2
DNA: TGTGCCAGCAGCGGGTTGACTAGCGGGGCCGACCCCGGGGAGCTGTTTTTT
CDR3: CASSGLTSGADPGELFF

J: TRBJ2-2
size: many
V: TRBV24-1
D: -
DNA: TGTGCCACCAGCCAGGGTTGGACCGGGGAGCTGTTTTTT
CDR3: CATSQGWTGELFF

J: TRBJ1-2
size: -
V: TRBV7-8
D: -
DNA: TGTGCCAGCAGCTTATCGGGGGCGGGCGGCTACACCTTC
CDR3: CASSLSGAGGYTF

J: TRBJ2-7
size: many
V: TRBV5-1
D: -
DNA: TGCGCCAGCAGCTTGGGGCGACACTCCTCCTACGAGCAGTACTTC
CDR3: CASSLGRHSSYEQYF

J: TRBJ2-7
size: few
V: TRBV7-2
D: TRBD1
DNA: TGTGCCAGCAGCTTTGACAGGGTAGGGAACGAGCAGTACTTC
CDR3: CASSFDRVGNEQYF

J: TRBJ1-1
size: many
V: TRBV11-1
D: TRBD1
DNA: TGTGCCAGCATCCTCGGGACAGCGAACACTGAAGCTTTCTTT
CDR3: CASILGTANTEAFF

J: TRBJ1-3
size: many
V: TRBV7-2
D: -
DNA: TGTGCCAGCAGCTCCGCCGTCCTGGCAGGCGGAAACACCATATATTTT
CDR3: CASSSAVLAGGNTIYF

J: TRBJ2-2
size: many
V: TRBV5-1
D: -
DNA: TGCGCCAGCAGCAAGGGGGGACCCGGGGAGCTGTTTTTT
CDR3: CASSKGGPGELFF

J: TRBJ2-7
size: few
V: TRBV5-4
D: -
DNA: TGTGCCAGCAGCCCCCCAGGGGGGCTATCCTACGAGCAGTACTTC
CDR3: CASSPPGGLSYEQYF

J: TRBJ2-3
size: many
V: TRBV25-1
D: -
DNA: TGTGCCAGCAGTGTTCGGGCAAGCACAGATACGCAGTATTTT
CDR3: CASSVRASTDTQYF

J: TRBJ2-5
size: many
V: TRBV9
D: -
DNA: TGTGCCAGCAGCGTAGGACTACAAGAGACCCAGTACTTC
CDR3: CASSVGLQETQYF

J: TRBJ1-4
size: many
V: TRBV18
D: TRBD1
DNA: TGTGCCAGCTCACCGATGACAGGGGTGAATGAAAAACTGTTTTTT
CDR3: CASSPMTGVNEKLFF

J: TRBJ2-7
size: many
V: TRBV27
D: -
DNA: TGTGCCAGCAGTTCACGGACAGTGCGTGCCTACGAGCAGTACTTC
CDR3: CASSSRTVRAYEQYF

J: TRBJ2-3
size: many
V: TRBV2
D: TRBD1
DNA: TGTGCCAGCAACCACAGGGGGGACACAGATACGCAGTATTTT
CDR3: CASNHRGDTDTQYF

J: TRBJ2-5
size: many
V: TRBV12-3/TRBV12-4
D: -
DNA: TGTGCCAGCAGGAGGGGGTTCCTGCGGGGCGGGGAGACCCAGTACTTC
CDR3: CASRRGFLRGGETQYF

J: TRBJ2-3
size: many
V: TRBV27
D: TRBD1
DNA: TGTGCCAGCAGTTCGGGACAGAACACAGATACGCAGTATTTT
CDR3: CASSSGQNTDTQYF

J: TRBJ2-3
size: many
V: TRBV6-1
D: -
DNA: TGTGCCAGCAGCCCGGGACAACCTAGCACAGATACGCAGTATTTT
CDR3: CASSPGQPSTDTQYF

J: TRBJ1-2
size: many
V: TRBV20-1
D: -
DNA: TGCAGTGCTAGAGATCAGTCATCCTCTAGCTATGGCTACACCTTC
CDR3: CSARDQSSSSYGYTF

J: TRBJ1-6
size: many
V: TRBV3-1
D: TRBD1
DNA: TGTGCCAGCAGCCAATGGGCAGGGGGCGTAAATTCACCCCTCCACTTT
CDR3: CASSQWAGGVNSPLHF

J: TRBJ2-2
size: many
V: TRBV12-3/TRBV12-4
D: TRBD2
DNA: TGTGCCAGCGTTACGGCGGGGGGCGCGAACACCGGGGAGCTGTTTTTT
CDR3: CASVTAGGANTGELFF

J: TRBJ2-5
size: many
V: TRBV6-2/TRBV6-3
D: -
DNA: TGTGCCAGCCGGGGCCTATTCAAACTCCAAGAGACCCAGTACTTC
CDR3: CASRGLFKLQETQYF

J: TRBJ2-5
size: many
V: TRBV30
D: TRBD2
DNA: TGTGCCTGGACCCCTCTAGCGGGGGGACAAGAGACCCAGTACTTC
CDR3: CAWTPLAGGQETQYF

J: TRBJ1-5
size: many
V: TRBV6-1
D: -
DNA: TGTGCCAGCAGTCCCGGGCCAGGGCTAGTACCCCAGCATTTT
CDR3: CASSPGPGLVPQHF

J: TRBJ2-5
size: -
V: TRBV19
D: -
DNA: TGTGCCAGTAGTATTTGGGTCGGCGAGACCCAGTACTTC
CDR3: CASSIWVGETQYF

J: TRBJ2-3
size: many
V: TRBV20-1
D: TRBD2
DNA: TGCAGTGCTGGGCGGGGGGGCCTGGGTACAGATACGCAGTATTTT
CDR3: CSAGRGGLGTDTQYF

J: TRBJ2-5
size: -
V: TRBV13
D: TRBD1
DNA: TGTGCCAGCAGGCCCGGGACAGGGCCTTGGAAGACCCAGTACTTC
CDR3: CASRPGTGPWKTQYF